This T cell receptor (beta chain) was retrieved from a study of identifying expanded T cells in peripheral blood. The CDR3 consists of 14 residues. The germline V and J ends were trimmed by 6 bases and 6 bases, with 17 bases remaining between them. Germline loops: CDR1 SNHLY, CDR2 FYNNEI. Produced via immunoSEQ multiplex PCR; TCRdb's table is partial and in-frame only. The repertoire holds around 120,000 clones, with 70% to 90% as singletons. This clonotype was obtained from a person aged 18 to 70 in good health. Input material: blood. This chain links TRBV2 with TRBJ1-2; TRBD1 is a possible D gene (5 bases). The CDR3 spells CASRRQSNWDGYTF. The CDR3 region has the DNA TGTGCCAGCAGGCGACAGTCGAACTGGGATGGCTACACCTTC.